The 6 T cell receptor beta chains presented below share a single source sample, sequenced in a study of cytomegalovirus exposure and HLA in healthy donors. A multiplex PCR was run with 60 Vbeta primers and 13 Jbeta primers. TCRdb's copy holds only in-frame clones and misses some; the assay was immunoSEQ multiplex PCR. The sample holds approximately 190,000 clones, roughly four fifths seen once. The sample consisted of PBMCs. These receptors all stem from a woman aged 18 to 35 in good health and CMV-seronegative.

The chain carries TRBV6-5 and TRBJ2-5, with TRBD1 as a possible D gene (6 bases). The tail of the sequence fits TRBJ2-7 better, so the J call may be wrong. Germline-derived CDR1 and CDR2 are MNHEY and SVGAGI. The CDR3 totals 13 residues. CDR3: CASSYGQNYEQYF. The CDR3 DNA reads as TGTGCCAGCAGTTACGGACAGAACTACGAGCAGTACTTC.

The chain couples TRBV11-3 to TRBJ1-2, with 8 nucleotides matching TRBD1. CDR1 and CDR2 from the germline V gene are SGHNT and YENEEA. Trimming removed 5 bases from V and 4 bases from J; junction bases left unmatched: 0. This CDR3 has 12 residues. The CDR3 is CASSQGAYGYTF. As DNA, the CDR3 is TGTGCCAGCAGCCAGGGGGCCTATGGCTACACCTTC.

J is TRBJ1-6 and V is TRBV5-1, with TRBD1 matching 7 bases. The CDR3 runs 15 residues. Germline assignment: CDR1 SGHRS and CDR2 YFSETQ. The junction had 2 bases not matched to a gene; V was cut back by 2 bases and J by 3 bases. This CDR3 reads CASSLGQVYNSPLHF. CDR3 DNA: TGCGCCAGCAGCTTAGGACAGGTCTATAATTCACCCCTCCACTTT.

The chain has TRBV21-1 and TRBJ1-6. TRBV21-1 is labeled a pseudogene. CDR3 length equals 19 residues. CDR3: CASLGRGERGSSYNSPLHF. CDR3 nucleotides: TGTGCCAGCCTGGGGAGGGGGGAGAGAGGGAGCTCCTATAATTCACCCCTCCACTTT.

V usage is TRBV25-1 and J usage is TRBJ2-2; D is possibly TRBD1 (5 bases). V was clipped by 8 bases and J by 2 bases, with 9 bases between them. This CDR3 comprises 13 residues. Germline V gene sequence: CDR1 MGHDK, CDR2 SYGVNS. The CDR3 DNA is TGTGCCAGCGGCAGGGTAAACACCGGGGAGCTGTTTTTT. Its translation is CASGRVNTGELFF.

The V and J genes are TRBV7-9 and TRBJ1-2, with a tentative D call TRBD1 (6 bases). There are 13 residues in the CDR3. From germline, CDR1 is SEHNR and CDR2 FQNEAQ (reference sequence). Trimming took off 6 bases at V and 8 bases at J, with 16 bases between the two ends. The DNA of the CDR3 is TGTGCCAGCAGTTGGACAGTATCTTACGGCTACACCTTC. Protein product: CASSWTVSYGYTF.